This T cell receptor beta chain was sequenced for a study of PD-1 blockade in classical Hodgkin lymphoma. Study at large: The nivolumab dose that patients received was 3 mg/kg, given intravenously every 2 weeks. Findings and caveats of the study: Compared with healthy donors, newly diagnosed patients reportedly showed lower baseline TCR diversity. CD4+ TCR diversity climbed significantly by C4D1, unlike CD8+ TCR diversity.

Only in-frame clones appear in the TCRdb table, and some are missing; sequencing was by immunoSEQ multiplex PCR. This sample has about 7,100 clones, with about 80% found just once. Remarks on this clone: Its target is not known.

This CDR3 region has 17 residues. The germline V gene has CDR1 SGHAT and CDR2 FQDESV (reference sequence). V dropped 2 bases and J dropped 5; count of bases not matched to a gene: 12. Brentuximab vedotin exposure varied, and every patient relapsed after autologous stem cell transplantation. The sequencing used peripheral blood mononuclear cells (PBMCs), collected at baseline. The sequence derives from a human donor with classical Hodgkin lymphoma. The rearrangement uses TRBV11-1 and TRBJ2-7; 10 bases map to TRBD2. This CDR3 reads CASSLMKSGRALNEQYF. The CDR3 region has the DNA TGTGCCAGCAGCTTAATGAAGAGCGGGAGGGCCTTGAACGAGCAGTACTTC. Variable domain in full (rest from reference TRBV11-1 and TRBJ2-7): EAEVAQSPRYKITEKSQAVAFWCDPISGHATLYWYRQILGQGPELLVQFQDESVVDDSQLPKDRFSAERLKGVDSTLKIQPAELGDSAMYLCASSLMKSGRALNEQYFGPGTRLTVT.